This note documents a single T cell receptor beta chain sequence. This record comes from a study of blood T cell repertoires in COVID-19. Per the original methods: The assay estimated nucleated cells by amplifying reference gene primers. Only in-frame clones appear in the TCRdb table, and some are missing; sequencing was by immunoSEQ multiplex PCR. That table is the source of V, J and clone size, and D and trimming were worked out from the DNA. In the table there are 120,000 or so clones, approximately 83% of which are singletons. The TCR originated in a woman older than 75 with acute or convalescent COVID-19. The sample was peripheral blood.

CDR3 amino acids: CASSPWGLALSTDTQYF. The CDR3 coding sequence is TGTGCCAGCAGTCCGTGGGGACTAGCGTTATCCACAGATACGCAGTATTTT. V usage is TRBV27 and J usage is TRBJ2-3; 10 bases match TRBD2. After removal of 5 bases from V and 2 bases from J, the junction contained 10 bases not matched to a gene. CDR3 length: 17 amino acids. Germline V gene lookup returns CDR1 MNHEY and CDR2 SMNVEV (reference sequence).